The 16 T cell receptor beta chains below were found in one sample sequenced in a study of OX40 agonist ivuxolimab in advanced cancers. Clones were read by immunoSEQ multiplex PCR, and TCRdb kept only the in-frame ones, dropping some. Counted here are roughly 80,000 clones, about 82% occurring once; the ten biggest clones make up around 7%. Material: CD4+ or CD8+ T cells sorted from blood, obtained in a trial of the OX40 agonist ivuxolimab. These receptors were obtained from an adult with an advanced solid tumor such as melanoma, head and neck, liver or kidney cancer.

The CDR3 DNA is TGTGCCAGCAGCGCGACTAGCGGGTCCACAGATACGCAGTATTTT. Amino acid sequence: CASSATSGSTDTQYF. This sequence joins TRBV9 and TRBJ2-3, with 10 bases fitting TRBD2. The ends lost 3 bases at V and 2 bases at J; junction bases unmatched: 3. Germline V gene data show CDR1 as SGDLS and CDR2 as YYNGEE. The CDR3 length is 15 residues.

This clone was counted a single time. The rearrangement links TRBV18 to TRBJ2-7, with unresolved D. This CDR3 region has 12 residues. The germline V gene has CDR1 KGHSH and CDR2 LQKENI. V was shortened by 3 bases and J by 6 bases, with 9 bases between the two germline ends. The CDR3 is CASSPSRVEQYF. CDR3 sequence (DNA): TGTGCCAGCTCACCCAGCAGAGTCGAGCAGTACTTC.

A single count supports this clone. The J gene is TRBJ1-4, the V gene TRBV27; 7 bases align to TRBD1. The V and J ends lost 3 bases and 4 bases, in that order; junction bases with no gene match: 2. CDR1 is MNHEY and CDR2 is SMNVEV in the germline V gene (reference sequence). The length of the CDR3 is 14 residues. The CDR3 spells CASSFSGGNEKLFF. CDR3 DNA: TGTGCCAGCAGTTTTTCAGGGGGTAATGAAAAACTGTTTTTT.

The J gene is TRBJ2-7, the V gene TRBV13, with TRBD1 matching 8 bases. The J segment lost 2 bases and the V segment lost 0 bases, leaving 3 bases of the junction unmatched. CDR1 is PRHDT, CDR2 FYEKMQ, per germline (reference sequence). The CDR3 is made up of 15 amino acids. The CDR3 DNA reads as TGTGCCAGCAGCTTAGGACAGGGGGGAACCTACGAGCAGTACTTC. This translates into CASSLGQGGTYEQYF.

Regarding this clone: Compared with germline, one end of the junction differs, possibly owing to a read error. The chain recombines TRBV10-3 with TRBJ2-7; D possibly corresponds to TRBD1 (5 bases). Germline CDR1 ENHRY, CDR2 SYGVKD. This CDR3 has 12 amino acids. In nucleotides, the CDR3 is TGTGCCGTCAGGGCTGGGGCCTACGAGCAGTACTTC. It is translated as CAVRAGAYEQYF.

The chain is built from TRBV19 and TRBJ1-3, with TRBD1 as a possible D gene (6 bases). The V and J ends lost 6 bases and 4 bases respectively, with 16 bases between them. The germline CDR1 and CDR2 sequences are LNHDA and SQIVND (reference sequence). The CDR3 length is 15 residues. The CDR3 is CASSLWQGTGNTIYF. Written as DNA, the CDR3 is TGTGCCAGTAGCTTATGGCAGGGGACCGGAAACACCATATATTTT.

This chain links TRBV5-1 with TRBJ1-6; TRBD1 matches at 9 bases. The CDR3 contains 17 residues. The V and J ends lost 4 bases and 10 bases, in that order; junction bases with no gene match: 15. Germline V lookup: CDR1 SGHRS, CDR2 YFSETQ. CDR3 nucleotides: TGCGCCAGCAGCCTAGTTCAGCGGGGACAGGGATGGTCACCCCTCCACTTT. Protein product: CASSLVQRGQGWSPLHF.

The chain joins TRBV10-3 to TRBJ1-1; D remains unclear. Germline CDR1 ENHRY, CDR2 SYGVKD. The V end was cut by 8 bases, the J end by 0 bases, with 10 bases between. The CDR3 loop spans 13 amino acids. As DNA, the CDR3 is TGTGCCATCCGAGAAAGGGTGAACACTGAAGCTTTCTTT. Translation: CAIRERVNTEAFF.

This chain connects TRBV6-5 to TRBJ1-5; D not resolved. Germline CDR1 MNHEY, CDR2 SVGAGI. Trimming pared 5 bases from V and 8 bases from J, leaving 13 bases between. This CDR3 is 13 amino acids long. CDR3: CASSNRRAEPQHF. The CDR3 region has the DNA TGTGCCAGCAGTAACCGACGAGCCGAGCCCCAGCATTTT.

V usage is TRBV7-3 and J usage is TRBJ2-1, with TRBD2 matching over 7 bases. The CDR3 runs 17 residues. Germline V gene data show CDR1 as SGHTA and CDR2 as FQGTGA. V was pared by 5 bases and J by 7 bases, with 17 bases of the junction left unmatched. The chain's CDR3 is CASSLPGRGGLLNEQFF. In nucleotides, the CDR3 is TGTGCCAGCAGCCTCCCGGGGCGCGGGGGTTTGTTAAATGAGCAGTTCTTC.

The chain has TRBV6-5 and TRBJ1-2; 7 nucleotides align to TRBD1. The CDR3 loop spans 13 amino acids. Germline V lookup: CDR1 MNHEY, CDR2 SVGAGI. The trim removed 2 bases at V and 5 bases at J, leaving 2 bases unmatched. The CDR3 here is CASSYRDRYGYTF. As DNA, the CDR3 is TGTGCCAGCAGTTACCGGGACAGATATGGCTACACCTTC.

V is TRBV5-6 and J is TRBJ1-2; D unresolved. V dropped 4 bases and J dropped 3 bases, with 19 bases sitting between them. The CDR3 runs 16 residues. Per germline, CDR1 SGHDT and CDR2 YYEEEE. The CDR3 reads CASSLVDPGRHYGYTF. CDR3 DNA sequence: TGTGCCAGCAGCCTCGTTGACCCGGGTAGGCACTATGGCTACACCTTC. The full variable domain, rest sourced from reference TRBV5-6 and TRBJ1-2, is DAGVTQSPTHLIKTRGQQVTLRCSPKSGHDTVSWYQQALGQGPQFIFQYYEEEERQRGNFPDRFSGHQFPNYSSELNVNALLLGDSALYLCASSLVDPGRHYGYTFGSGTRLTVV.

This clone was observed once. The gene calls are TRBV18 and TRBJ2-1, with 7 bases that match TRBD1. V shed 1 base and J 4 bases; nucleotides not matched to a gene: 7. Germline V gene lookup returns CDR1 KGHSH and CDR2 LQKENI. This CDR3 contains 16 residues. The CDR3 reads CASSPLTSDRYNEQFF. CDR3 nucleotide sequence: TGTGCCAGCTCACCACTCACCTCGGACAGGTACAATGAGCAGTTCTTC.

The chain employs TRBV13 and TRBJ2-3, with D perhaps TRBD2 (7 bases). The CDR3 covers 15 residues. Germline CDR1 reads PRHDT; CDR2 reads FYEKMQ (reference sequence). Trimming took off 2 bases at V and 3 bases at J, with 12 bases between the two ends. CDR3 sequence (DNA): TGTGCCAGCAGCTTATGGGGGGGCGGGACAGATACGCAGTATTTT. Translated: CASSLWGGGTDTQYF.

The rearrangement links TRBV5-4 to TRBJ2-7, with D possibly being TRBD1 (5 bases). Germline assignment: CDR1 SGHNT and CDR2 YYREEE (reference sequence). The CDR3 extends over 15 amino acids. V was cut by 0 bases and J by 4 bases, with 14 bases left in between. This chain's CDR3 is CASSLDPQAGYEQYF. In DNA form, the CDR3 reads TGTGCCAGCAGCTTGGATCCCCAGGCAGGGTACGAGCAGTACTTC.

This chain connects TRBV29-1 to TRBJ1-5; no firm D call. The CDR3 has 14 residues. Germline lookup yields CDR1 SQVTM and CDR2 ANQGSEA. V lost 6 bases, J lost 0 bases, and 12 bases lay in between. DNA of the CDR3: TGCAGCGTGCAGGAGGCGAATAGCAATCAGCCCCAGCATTTT. As protein: CSVQEANSNQPQHF.